A single sample is the source of the 25 T cell receptor beta chains below, sequenced in a study of T cells after yellow fever vaccination. From the 5' RACE reads, TCRdb called clonotypes with MiXCR, one entry per CDR3 protein. The table has fewer than 400,000 distinct CDR3 sequences, approximately 5.7% seen once. The material was PBMCs, obtained 5 days after the yellow fever booster vaccination. These receptors were taken from a man aged 30 to 39 who received the YFV17D yellow fever vaccine.

The chain couples TRBV7-2 to TRBJ1-1; D unclear. The germline gives CDR1 SGHTA, CDR2 FQGNSA. This CDR3 comprises 15 residues. V was pared by 2 bases and J by 2 bases, with 12 bases between. The DNA of the CDR3 is TGTGCCAGCAGCTTATCTCGGGCAGACAACACTGAAGCTTTCTTT. Residues: CASSLSRADNTEAFF.

At least ten counts were recorded for this clonotype. The chain employs TRBV5-1 and TRBJ2-2; 7 bases align to TRBD1. The ends lost 3 bases at V and 0 bases at J; junction bases unmatched: 2. The CDR3 is 15 amino acids. CDR1 and CDR2 (germline): SGHRS, YFSETQ. CDR3 bases: TGCGCCAGCAGCTCGGGACAGCCGAACACCGGGGAGCTGTTTTTT. As protein: CASSSGQPNTGELFF.

With regard to this clonotype: Its ends do not fully match the called genes, so a read error is possible. The chain combines TRBV18 with TRBJ2-5, with a possible D match to TRBD1 (5 bases). The CDR3 has 13 amino acids. In germline, CDR1 is KGHSH, CDR2 LQKENI. CDR3 nucleotides: TGTGCCAGCACACCGCGACAGCAGGAGACCCAGTACTTC. Translating it yields CASTPRQQETQYF.

The chain carries TRBV7-9 and TRBJ1-2; TRBD1 might be the D (6 bases). This CDR3 is built from 13 residues. The germline gives CDR1 SEHNR, CDR2 FQNEAQ (reference sequence). Trimming removed 5 bases at V and 4 bases at J, with 11 bases between. CDR3 in DNA: TGTGCCAGCAGCGAAGGGGGGAGCTATGGCTACACCTTC. Protein product: CASSEGGSYGYTF.

The chain carries TRBV4-3 and TRBJ2-1, with a tentative D call TRBD2 (5 bases). V was trimmed by 0 bases and J by 0 bases, leaving 9 bases between them. The CDR3 consists of 16 residues. Germline V gene sequence: CDR1 LGHNA, CDR2 YSLEER. This CDR3 is CASSQEEGNSYNEQFF. The CDR3 DNA is TGCGCCAGCAGCCAAGAAGAGGGAAACTCCTACAATGAGCAGTTCTTC.

Ten or more counts support this clonotype. The gene calls are TRBV7-6 and TRBJ1-5; D gene unclear. V lost 6 bases and J 8 bases, leaving 14 bases between the germline ends. The CDR3 sequence is 13 residues long. Per the germline V gene, CDR1 is SGHVS and CDR2 is FNYEAQ. CDR3 DNA: TGTGCCAGCAGTCTAACCTTTCAGGAGCCCCAGCATTTT. This sequence encodes CASSLTFQEPQHF.

This clonotype was detected only a few times. This chain joins TRBV20-1 and TRBJ1-4; no firm D call. Germline V lookup: CDR1 DFQATT, CDR2 SNEGSKA (reference sequence). This CDR3 region has 12 residues. V lost 6 bases and J 8 bases, leaving 13 bases between the germline ends. The CDR3 DNA reads TGCAGTGCCACCCCGGGCGAGGAAAAACTGTTTTTT. Translated: CSATPGEEKLFF.

This clonotype was recorded at least ten times. The chain joins TRBV12-3 or TRBV12-4 to TRBJ1-1; D gene uncertain. With 5 bases removed from V and 1 base from J, the gap between germline ends came to 11 bases. There are 14 residues in the CDR3. CDR3 DNA: TGTGCCAGCAGTCACTCGGCGGAGAACACTGAAGCTTTCTTT. Translation gives CASSHSAENTEAFF.

Many counts were recorded for this clonotype. The chain links TRBV21-1 to TRBJ2-1; TRBD1 is the table's D call and was not checked against the DNA. TRBV21-1 is labeled a pseudogene. The length of the CDR3 is 17 residues. CDR3 sequence reads: CASSKGQGRGSYNEQFF. DNA of the CDR3: TGTGCCAGCAGCAAAGGACAGGGGAGGGGGTCCTACAATGAGCAGTTCTTC.

This clonotype was seen ten or more times. The chain recombines TRBV3-1 with TRBJ2-1; 9 nucleotides agree with TRBD2. J gave up 2 bases and V 4 bases, and 3 bases lay outside the gene matches. The CDR3 has 15 residues. Germline V gene lookup returns CDR1 LGHDT and CDR2 YNNKEL (reference sequence). This CDR3 reads CASSPLAGPYNEQFF. The CDR3, as DNA: TGTGCCAGCAGCCCCCTAGCGGGACCCTACAATGAGCAGTTCTTC.

This clonotype has at least ten counts. The chain carries TRBV20-1 and TRBJ2-3, with D tentatively TRBD2 (6 bases). The germline V and J ends were trimmed by 3 bases and 4 bases, with 11 bases remaining between them. Germline V CDR1 and CDR2: DFQATT, SNEGSKA (reference sequence). CDR3 size: 13 residues. For the CDR3, the DNA is TGCAGTGCTAGCCAAGGAGGGGCAGATACGCAGTATTTT. Protein sequence: CSASQGGADTQYF.

This clonotype was found a few times. The chain combines TRBV6-1 with TRBJ2-7, with 9 bases lining up with TRBD2. J was trimmed by 5 bases and V by 5 bases; bases with no gene match: 10. This CDR3 is built from 15 residues. Germline values: CDR1 MNHNS, CDR2 SASEGT. This CDR3 reads CASSPVGTSKDEQYF. The CDR3 bases are TGTGCCAGCAGTCCGGTTGGGACTAGCAAAGACGAGCAGTACTTC.

This clonotype was counted a few times. V usage is TRBV7-2 and J usage is TRBJ2-7; possible D gene TRBD2, 5 bases. The CDR3 length is 14 residues. The V gene lost 3 bases and the J gene lost 2 bases, with 11 bases spanning the gap. Germline V gene sequence: CDR1 SGHTA, CDR2 FQGNSA. The CDR3 DNA sequence: TGTGCCAGCAGCTTCCGCGGAGCGGCCTACGAGCAGTACTTC. It encodes CASSFRGAAYEQYF. Supplemented by reference TRBV7-2 and TRBJ2-7, the full variable domain reads GAGVSQSPSNKVTEKGKDVELRCDPISGHTALYWYRQSLGQGLEFLIYFQGNSAPDKSGLPSDRFSAERTGGSVSTLTIQRTQQEDSAVYLCASSFRGAAYEQYFGPGTRLTVT.

This clonotype was seen more than once but under ten times. The V gene is TRBV6-2 or TRBV6-3, the J gene TRBJ2-3, with 12 bases that match TRBD2. J was trimmed by 1 base and V by 4 bases; bases with no gene match: 6. This CDR3 region has 17 residues. The germline V gene encodes CDR1 MNHEY and CDR2 SVGEGT. The CDR3 bases are TGTGCCAGCAGTTCCGGACTAGCGGGATCTGGCACAGATACGCAGTATTTT. It is translated as CASSSGLAGSGTDTQYF.

The V and J genes are TRBV11-2 and TRBJ2-5; 8 nucleotides agree with TRBD1. The V gene's germline CDR1 is SGHAT and CDR2 FQNNGV. The V and J ends lost 5 bases and 7 bases, in that order; junction bases with no gene match: 21. This CDR3 is built from 18 residues. CDR3 DNA: TGTGCCAGCAGCCTCACGGACAGGGTCTTTACAGTTGGGGCGACCCAGTACTTC. It translates to CASSLTDRVFTVGATQYF.

The chain uses TRBV7-8 and TRBJ2-7; D possibly matches TRBD1 or TRBD2 (5 bases each). Per the germline V gene, CDR1 is SGHVS and CDR2 is FQNEAQ. The CDR3 totals 13 residues. Trimming shortened V by 1 base and J by 5 bases, and 9 bases separated the two germline ends. CDR3 sequence reads: CASSLGWGNEQYF. DNA of the CDR3: TGTGCCAGCAGCTTAGGGTGGGGGAACGAGCAGTACTTC.

This clonotype has ten or more counts. The rearrangement uses TRBV15 and TRBJ2-2; D is uncertain. Trimming stripped 3 bases from V and 6 bases from J, with 20 bases between. This CDR3 has 17 amino acids. The V gene's germline CDR1 is LNHNV and CDR2 YYDKDF (reference sequence). The CDR3 nucleotides read TGTGCCACCAGCAGCCCCCCTTCGGGTAGAGTGGCCGGGGAGCTGTTTTTT. Translated, it gives CATSSPPSGRVAGELFF. The full variable domain, rest sourced from reference TRBV15 and TRBJ2-2, is DAMVIQNPRYQVTQFGKPVTLSCSQTLNHNVMYWYQQKSSQAPKLLFHYYDKDFNNEADTPDNFQSRRPNTSFCFLDIRSPGLGDTAMYLCATSSPPSGRVAGELFFGEGSRLTVL.

This clonotype has only a few counts. The chain employs TRBV6-2 or TRBV6-3 and TRBJ2-1, with D tentatively TRBD2 (5 bases). CDR1 MNHEY and CDR2 SVGEGT come from the germline V gene. There are 16 residues in the CDR3. V was clipped by 4 bases and J by 3 bases, with 16 bases between them. The CDR3 loop is CASSSLRRVYYNEQFF. Written as DNA, the CDR3 is TGTGCCAGCAGTTCACTTCGGCGGGTTTACTACAATGAGCAGTTCTTC.

The rearrangement links TRBV7-3 to TRBJ2-1; perhaps TRBD1 as D (6 bases). Trimming took 4 bases from V and 5 from J, leaving 15 bases between them. Germline loops: CDR1 SGHTA, CDR2 FQGTGA. This CDR3 is built from 15 residues. The CDR3 here is CASSSMGHRDNEQFF. DNA for the CDR3: TGTGCCAGCAGCTCTATGGGACACAGAGACAATGAGCAGTTCTTC.

Only a few counts were recorded for this clonotype. V gene TRBV3-1 combines with J gene TRBJ1-1; D might be TRBD1 (6 bases). The CDR3 contains 14 residues. In germline, CDR1 is LGHDT, CDR2 YNNKEL (reference sequence). V shed 0 bases and J shed 7 bases, with 12 bases lying between them. For the CDR3, the DNA is TGTGCCAGCAGCCAAGATGGGGGGCCGAGTGAAGCTTTCTTT. It encodes CASSQDGGPSEAFF.

This clonotype was counted many times. The J gene is TRBJ2-4, the V gene TRBV5-6; D unclear. CDR3 length: 14 amino acids. CDR1 is SGHDT and CDR2 is YYEEEE in the germline V gene. The ends were cut back, 1 base at V and 4 bases at J, with 9 bases in the middle. The DNA of the CDR3 is TGTGCCAGCAGCTTGTACAGCAATAAAAACATTCAGTACTTC. Translated: CASSLYSNKNIQYF.

The rearrangement links TRBV18 to TRBJ2-2, with D maybe TRBD1 (5 bases). Deletions cut 1 base from V and 5 bases from J, with 20 bases between. Per germline, CDR1 KGHSH and CDR2 LQKENI. This CDR3 has 18 amino acids. The CDR3, as DNA: TGTGCCAGCTCACCACGATTAGTCCAGGGAAAATGGACCGGGGAGCTGTTTTTT. Translating gives CASSPRLVQGKWTGELFF.

The sample holds a few counts of this clonotype. The J gene is TRBJ2-1, the V gene TRBV20-1, with unresolved D. The CDR3 totals 15 residues. The ends were cut back, 3 bases at V and 0 bases at J, with 12 bases in the middle. Germline V gives CDR1 DFQATT, CDR2 SNEGSKA (reference sequence). Here the CDR3 reads CSASDSAVSYNEQFF. In DNA, the CDR3 is TGCAGTGCTAGTGACTCGGCGGTCTCCTACAATGAGCAGTTCTTC.

The CDR3 DNA reads as TGTGCCAGCAGCCCCCCTGAGGGAGGGGGCTCCTACAATGAGCAGTTCTTC. Translated: CASSPPEGGGSYNEQFF. J is TRBJ2-1 and V is TRBV7-3, with a weak D call TRBD2 (7 bases). Trimming removed 5 bases from V and 0 bases from J, with 17 bases in between. The CDR3 is 17 residues long. Germline-derived CDR1 and CDR2 are SGHTA and FQGTGA.

This clonotype was counted a few times. The V gene is TRBV7-2, the J gene TRBJ2-7; TRBD2 matches at 7 bases. CDR3 length equals 15 residues. V shed 4 bases and J 6 bases; nucleotides not matched to a gene: 12. Per the germline V gene, CDR1 is SGHTA and CDR2 is FQGNSA. CDR3 loop: CASSSGLGHYREQYF. The CDR3 DNA reads as TGTGCCAGCAGCTCCGGACTAGGCCATTACCGCGAGCAGTACTTC.